One and the same sample provided the 7 T cell receptor beta chains below, sequenced in a study of T cells in localized non-small cell lung cancer. Assay used: immunoSEQ multiplex PCR; TCRdb lists only in-frame clones, some missing. The table has 15,000 to 20,000 clones, roughly 84% seen once. Source: peripheral blood, taken before any cancer treatment. All receptors derive from a man aged 35 to 70 with stage I lung adenocarcinoma.

This chain connects TRBV2 to TRBJ2-6; 10 bases fit TRBD1. Trimming cost V 3 bases and J 1 base; bases outside gene matches: 9. The V gene's germline CDR1 is SNHLY and CDR2 FYNNEI. CDR3 length: 19 amino acids. CDR3 protein: CASSDPWGQGRSGANVLTF. The DNA for the CDR3 is TGTGCCAGCAGTGACCCCTGGGGACAGGGGAGGTCTGGGGCCAACGTCCTGACTTTC. Drawing the rest from reference TRBV2 and TRBJ2-6, the complete variable domain is EPEVTQTPSHQVTQMGQEVILRCVPISNHLYFYWYRQILGQKVEFLVSFYNNEISEKSEIFDDQFSVERPDGSNFTLKIRSTKLEDSAMYFCASSDPWGQGRSGANVLTFGAGSRLTVL.

The gene calls are TRBV7-9 and TRBJ2-7, with D perhaps given as TRBD1 or TRBD2 (5 bases each). Trimming left V 1 base short and J 5 bases short, with 15 bases between. CDR1 is SEHNR, CDR2 FQNEAQ, per germline (reference sequence). The CDR3 is 15 residues long. DNA for the CDR3: TGTGCCAGCAGCTTAGAAGGGACGGTATTGCACGAGCAGTACTTC. Translation: CASSLEGTVLHEQYF.

V is TRBV10-3 and J is TRBJ1-2; 7 nucleotides align to TRBD1. V lost 6 bases to trimming and J lost 8 bases; unmatched junction nucleotides: 15. CDR1 ENHRY and CDR2 SYGVKD come from the germline V gene. CDR3 length: 15 residues. CDR3 bases: TGTGCCATCAGGGATCCGAAAGAGGGGGCGAAAGGCTACACCTTC. Protein: CAIRDPKEGAKGYTF.

The J gene is TRBJ2-1, the V gene TRBV7-2; 7 bases align to TRBD1. The length of the CDR3 is 15 residues. Germline CDR1 SGHTA, CDR2 FQGNSA. The J segment lost 8 bases and the V segment lost 8 bases, leaving 15 bases of the junction unmatched. For the CDR3, the DNA is TGTGCCAGCTCCTCATGGGACAGTCGGGGCTATGAGCAGTTCTTC. Its protein is CASSSWDSRGYEQFF.

V is TRBV19 and J is TRBJ2-2; 7 bases match TRBD2. V trimming: 4 bases; J trimming: 2 bases; junction bases outside the gene matches: 1. There are 14 residues in the CDR3. Germline CDR1 is LNHDA and CDR2 is SQIVND (reference sequence). This CDR3 is CASSSGRNTGELFF. In DNA form, the CDR3 reads TGTGCCAGTAGTAGCGGGAGAAACACCGGGGAGCTGTTTTTT.

Turning to this clone: The junction does not match germline at one end; this may be a read error. This sequence joins TRBV7-2 and TRBJ2-3, with 12 positions matching TRBD2. Germline V gene data show CDR1 as SGHTA and CDR2 as FQGNSA. This CDR3 is built from 15 residues. CDR3 residues: CASSLAGGNTDTQYF. The CDR3 coding sequence is TGTGCCAGCAGCCTAGCGGGGGGGAACACAGATACGCAGTATTTT.

The rearrangement uses TRBV6-1 and TRBJ2-7, with D perhaps matching TRBD2 (5 bases). Per germline, CDR1 MNHNS and CDR2 SASEGT. The ends were cut back, 2 bases at V and 0 bases at J, with 11 bases in the middle. This CDR3 is built from 15 residues. The DNA for the CDR3 is TGTGCCAGCAGTGAATTAAAAGGAGGCTCCTACGAGCAGTACTTC. Amino acids: CASSELKGGSYEQYF.